Described below is a single T cell receptor (beta chain) sequence and its context. These data originate in a study of identical twins. TCRdb re-derived calls from the 5' RACE reads in MiXCR, one entry per CDR3 protein. The table has hundreds of thousands of distinct CDR3 sequences, about 18% seen once; the top ten hold about an eighth. V shed 9 bases, J shed 7 bases, and the junction held 10 bases outside the gene matches. This CDR3 spans 13 amino acids. The germline V gene has CDR1 MNHNY and CDR2 SVGAGI (reference sequence). This sample also belongs to another study, concerning T cells expressing NK-cell markers.

Sequencing used PBMCs. The V and J genes are TRBV6-6 and TRBJ1-1; TRBD1 matches 8 bases. This clonotype originated in a woman younger than 30 in good health. The CDR3 nucleotides read TGTGCCAGTGGACAGGGAGGTTCGGGTGAAGCTTTCTTT. This translates into CASGQGGSGEAFF.